This is a list of T cell receptor beta chains from one sample in a study of cytomegalovirus exposure and HLA in healthy donors. Assay: immunoSEQ multiplex PCR; the TCRdb copy retains only in-frame clones and omits some. The table records around 250,000 clones, about 92% of them present only once. Specimen: PBMCs. The receptors stem from a woman in her 30s in good health and CMV-seronegative. Both conserved end residues are part of each CDR3. D genes are given only for firm matches. Only some rows state a clone size, as once, few, many or a class for expanded clones.

CDR3 DNA	CDR3 protein	J gene	D gene	clone size	V gene
TGCGCCAGCAGCTTGGCCGGACAGGTACGCGAAAAACTGTTTTTT	CASSLAGQVREKLFF	TRBJ1-4	TRBD1	NA	TRBV5-1
TGCGCCAGCAGCCCCCGGGACAGGGGATCCTACGAGCAGTACTTC	CASSPRDRGSYEQYF	TRBJ2-7	TRBD1	NA	TRBV4-1
TGTGCCAGCAGCCAGACTAGCGGGAGGGCCTCCCGTCAGTTCTTC	CASSQTSGRASRQFF	TRBJ2-1	TRBD2	NA	TRBV6-6
TGTGCCAGCAGTGACTCTCTGGGACTAGCGGGAACCGGGGAGCTGTTTTTT	CASSDSLGLAGTGELFF	TRBJ2-2	TRBD2	once	TRBV6-4
TGCGCCAGCAGTGAGCAAGGGGGAAACATTCAGTACTTC	CASSEQGGNIQYF	TRBJ2-4	NA	NA	TRBV10-2
TGTGCCAGCAGAGATGACAGGGTGAGCTACGAGCAGTACTTC	CASRDDRVSYEQYF	TRBJ2-7	TRBD1	NA	TRBV6-1
TGTGCCAGCAGACGCGGGAGTCTTAGCAATCAGCCCCAGCATTTT	CASRRGSLSNQPQHF	TRBJ1-5	NA	NA	TRBV6-5
TGTGCCAGCCGGCTCCTCGCGGGGAACGGGGAGCTGTTTTTT	CASRLLAGNGELFF	TRBJ2-2	NA	NA	TRBV7-3
TGTGCCAGCAGTTTAGGGGGGATTGGTCCCTACGAGCAGTACTTC	CASSLGGIGPYEQYF	TRBJ2-7	NA	NA	TRBV27
TGTGCCAGCAGTCTCGACAGGGGGCGAAGTGAGCAGTTCTTC	CASSLDRGRSEQFF	TRBJ2-1	TRBD1	NA	TRBV7-8
TGTGCCAGCAGTTTAGGGGGGACAGAGTTTAACTATGGCTACACCTTC	CASSLGGTEFNYGYTF	TRBJ1-2	TRBD1	NA	TRBV28
TGCGCCAGCAGCCAAGTCACCGGGACAGGGACTGAAAAACTGTTTTTT	CASSQVTGTGTEKLFF	TRBJ1-4	TRBD1	once	TRBV4-1
TGTGCCAGCAGTGAACAAGATCTAGGGATAGATACGCAGTATTTT	CASSEQDLGIDTQYF	TRBJ2-3	NA	NA	TRBV6-1
TGTGCCAGCACCCTTGCTGGGACTACCGTTCAGGAGACCCAGTACTTC	CASTLAGTTVQETQYF	TRBJ2-5	TRBD2	NA	TRBV5-8
TGTGCCAGCAGCTTGGTGTCTCTAGCGGGAACCACAGATACGCAGTATTTT	CASSLVSLAGTTDTQYF	TRBJ2-3	TRBD2	NA	TRBV5-4
TGTGCCAGCAGTTTTGCAGTGTACAATGAGCAGTTCTTC	CASSFAVYNEQFF	TRBJ2-1	NA	NA	TRBV27
TGTGCCAGCAGCTTCGATGGAGGCCAGAGTAACTATGGCTACACCTTC	CASSFDGGQSNYGYTF	TRBJ1-2	NA	NA	TRBV5-5
TGTGCCAGCAGCTTGGGACAGGGAGTCTATGGCTACACCTTC	CASSLGQGVYGYTF	TRBJ1-2	TRBD1	NA	TRBV5-6
TGTGCCAGCAGCTTATTTTCGCAGGGGCCCTACGAGCAGTACTTC	CASSLFSQGPYEQYF	TRBJ2-7	NA	NA	TRBV7-9
TGTGCCAGTAGAGAGTGGGTGGGATCAGATACGCAGTATTTT	CASREWVGSDTQYF	TRBJ2-3	NA	NA	TRBV19
TGTGCCAGCAGCCAAGATCTGTCGAGTACTGGGCAGTACTTC	CASSQDLSSTGQYF	TRBJ2-7	NA	NA	TRBV4-2
TGTGCCAGCAGTCTTTCCTATGGCTACACCTTC	CASSLSYGYTF	TRBJ1-2	NA	few	TRBV28
TGTGCCAGCAGACGAATGGGGCAGGGATCGGCTGAAAAACTGTTTTTT	CASRRMGQGSAEKLFF	TRBJ1-4	NA	once	TRBV5-6
TGTGCCAGCAGTTTCATCCCCCGGGACAGAGCTAATCAGCCCCAGCATTTT	CASSFIPRDRANQPQHF	TRBJ1-5	NA	NA	TRBV21-1
TGTGCCAGCAAGACTAGCGAATACAATGAGCAGTTCTTC	CASKTSEYNEQFF	TRBJ2-1	TRBD2	NA	TRBV27